These 26 T cell receptor beta chains share one sample of origin, sequenced in a study of shared clonotypes between healthy human individuals. Clones were sequenced by immunoSEQ multiplex PCR, and TCRdb holds only the in-frame ones, with some missing. The data show 2,100,000 or so clones, 95% seen once. The sequenced sample consisted of naive CD4+ T cells sorted from blood. Described subset: CD45RA+ positively selected. These receptor sequences come from a man younger than 35 in good health.

The chain employs TRBV7-9 and TRBJ1-2, with unresolved D. Trimming left V 3 bases short and J 5 bases short, with 13 bases between. This CDR3 contains 14 residues. Per the germline V gene, CDR1 is SEHNR and CDR2 is FQNEAQ (reference sequence). The CDR3 loop reads CASSFHSRQYGYTF. The CDR3 nucleotides are TGTGCCAGCAGCTTTCACTCACGTCAGTATGGCTACACCTTC.

The rearrangement joins TRBV19 to TRBJ2-7; maybe TRBD2 (5 bases). Germline loops: CDR1 LNHDA, CDR2 SQIVND (reference sequence). V dropped 3 bases and J dropped 4 bases, with 13 bases sitting between them. The CDR3 sequence is 14 residues long. The CDR3 is CASSIPGLRYEQYF. For the CDR3, the DNA is TGTGCCAGTAGTATCCCTGGACTCCGGTACGAGCAGTACTTC.

This clone has just one count. The same CDR3 can be traced to other DNA sequences in this sample. This sequence joins TRBV18 and TRBJ2-7; 7 nucleotides line up with TRBD1. The CDR3 is made up of 15 amino acids. Germline trimming cut 2 bases from V and 4 bases from J; bases unmatched to any gene: 8. CDR1 is KGHSH, CDR2 LQKENI, per germline. Written as DNA, the CDR3 is TGTGCCAGCTCACCAAGTTCAGGGGGAACGTACGAGCAGTACTTC. This translates into CASSPSSGGTYEQYF.

As DNA, the CDR3 is TGCGCCAGCCTGACCAAGGAGGGAACTGAAGCTTTCTTT. This encodes CASLTKEGTEAFF. The chain carries TRBV23-1 and TRBJ1-1; D is ambiguous. TRBV23-1 is flagged as an ORF with uncertain function. V was shortened by 8 bases and J by 5 bases, with 15 bases between the two germline ends. This CDR3 has 13 amino acids.

V usage is TRBV7-2 and J usage is TRBJ1-2; D call uncertain. CDR3 length equals 14 residues. The V gene lost 4 bases and the J gene lost 7 bases, with 16 bases spanning the gap. Germline loops: CDR1 SGHTA, CDR2 FQGNSA. The CDR3 loop is CASSYLEVPSGYTF. The DNA for the CDR3 is TGTGCCAGCAGCTACCTGGAGGTTCCGAGTGGCTACACCTTC.

To note about this clone: Other DNA sequences within the sample encode an identical CDR3. The chain couples TRBV27 to TRBJ2-1, with D perhaps matching TRBD1 (6 bases). Per germline, CDR1 MNHEY and CDR2 SMNVEV (reference sequence). The CDR3 extends over 13 amino acids. V was pared by 3 bases and J by 7 bases, with 10 bases between. The CDR3 reads CASSFRRGNEQFF. The CDR3 bases are TGTGCCAGCAGTTTCCGCAGGGGTAATGAGCAGTTCTTC.

J is TRBJ1-1 and V is TRBV19; weak D call: TRBD1 (5 bases). The CDR3 loop spans 15 amino acids. Trimming removed 5 bases at V and 3 bases at J, with 16 bases between. The V gene's germline CDR1 is LNHDA and CDR2 SQIVND (reference sequence). The CDR3 reads CASSPGGFGDTEAFF. In DNA form, the CDR3 reads TGTGCCAGTAGTCCCGGGGGGTTTGGGGACACTGAAGCTTTCTTT.

Regarding this clone: The identical CDR3 is also encoded by other nucleotide sequences in the sample. The chain recombines TRBV6-6 with TRBJ2-5, with 7 positions matching TRBD1. The ends lost 0 bases at V and 4 bases at J; junction bases unmatched: 2. The length of the CDR3 is 14 residues. Germline V CDR1 and CDR2: MNHNY, SVGAGI (reference sequence). The CDR3 DNA follows: TGTGCCAGCAGTTACTCCCGACAGGGAGAGACCCAGTACTTC. This codes for CASSYSRQGETQYF.

This clone was detected once. The gene calls are TRBV9 and TRBJ2-3; 8 bases agree with TRBD2. J lost 0 bases, V lost 7 bases, and 4 bases had no gene match. Germline V gives CDR1 SGDLS, CDR2 YYNGEE. This CDR3 is built from 14 residues. CDR3 sequence reads: CASGSGASTDTQYF. The CDR3, as DNA: TGTGCCAGCGGTAGCGGGGCTAGCACAGATACGCAGTATTTT.

This chain joins TRBV7-2 and TRBJ1-2; D gene unclear. The germline gives CDR1 SGHTA, CDR2 FQGNSA. The CDR3 is made up of 15 amino acids. Trimming removed 5 bases at V and 4 bases at J, with 17 bases between. Here the CDR3 reads CASSLDSDRVYGYTF. For the CDR3, the DNA is TGTGCCAGCAGCCTAGACTCAGATCGGGTCTATGGCTACACCTTC.

This chain links TRBV7-9 with TRBJ1-1; D ambiguous. Trimming shortened V by 1 base and J by 4 bases, and 13 bases separated the two germline ends. The CDR3 extends over 15 amino acids. Germline values: CDR1 SEHNR, CDR2 FQNEAQ (reference sequence). The DNA for the CDR3 is TGTGCCAGCAGCTTAGACAGCCCTTCCGGCACTGAAGCTTTCTTT. Encoded protein: CASSLDSPSGTEAFF.

To note about this clone: The sample carries other DNA sequences with the same CDR3. V gene TRBV5-1 combines with J gene TRBJ2-5; 8 nucleotides align to TRBD1. Losses at the gene ends were 0 bases for V and 5 bases for J; bases not matched to a gene: 6. Germline assignment: CDR1 SGHRS and CDR2 YFSETQ. This CDR3 spans 15 amino acids. CDR3 loop: CASSLAGQGAETQYF. CDR3 coding DNA: TGCGCCAGCAGCTTGGCAGGACAGGGAGCGGAGACCCAGTACTTC.

The chain links TRBV6-5 to TRBJ2-7; a weak D match, TRBD2 (6 bases). V was cut by 3 bases and J by 3 bases, with 15 bases left in between. CDR1 and CDR2 from the germline V gene are MNHEY and SVGAGI. The CDR3 totals 15 residues. The DNA of the CDR3 is TGTGCCAGCAGTTATACTAGCCTCCCCCTCTACGAGCAGTACTTC. Protein: CASSYTSLPLYEQYF.

As regards this clone: Other DNA sequences within the sample encode an identical CDR3. V and J are TRBV6-1 and TRBJ2-2, with 8 bases identical to TRBD1. The CDR3 runs to 15 residues. V shed 4 bases, J shed 2 bases, and the junction held 3 bases outside the gene matches. Germline V lookup: CDR1 MNHNS, CDR2 SASEGT. In DNA, the CDR3 is TGTGCCAGCAGTGCCGGGACAGGAAACACCGGGGAGCTGTTTTTT. Translation: CASSAGTGNTGELFF.

V gene TRBV5-5 combines with J gene TRBJ1-5; D is uncertain. Germline V CDR1 and CDR2: SGHKS, YYEKEE (reference sequence). The CDR3 sequence is 12 residues long. The V end lost 0 bases, the J end lost 6 bases, and 4 bases lay between the germline ends. CDR3: CASSLELQPQHF. The CDR3 DNA follows: TGTGCCAGCAGCTTGGAGCTTCAGCCCCAGCATTTT. Looking up the rest from reference TRBV5-5 and TRBJ1-5 gives the full variable domain: DAGVTQSPTHLIKTRGQQVTLRCSPISGHKSVSWYQQVLGQGPQFIFQYYEKEERGRGNFPDRFSARQFPNYSSELNVNALLLGDSALYLCASSLELQPQHFGDGTRLSIL.

This clone was seen only once. CDR3 nucleotides: TGTGCCAGCAGCTTTAAGAGGACAGGAGGCAACATTCAGTACTTC. Residues: CASSFKRTGGNIQYF. The V and J genes are TRBV11-2 and TRBJ2-4; TRBD1 agrees at 7 bases. The CDR3 runs 15 residues. The V gene's germline CDR1 is SGHAT and CDR2 FQNNGV. Trimming at V came to 3 bases and at J to 7 bases, leaving 9 bases not matched to a gene. The complete variable domain, with remaining parts taken from reference TRBV11-2 and TRBJ2-4, reads EAGVAQSPRYKIIEKRQSVAFWCNPISGHATLYWYQQILGQGPKLLIQFQNNGVVDDSQLPKDRFSAERLKGVDSTLKIQPAKLEDSAVYLCASSFKRTGGNIQYFGAGTRLSVL.

The V gene is TRBV7-3, the J gene TRBJ2-2; TRBD1 aligns across 12 bases. The CDR3 sequence is 16 residues long. The V and J ends lost 2 bases and 6 bases, in that order; junction bases with no gene match: 4. Germline assignment: CDR1 SGHTA and CDR2 FQGTGA. The CDR3 bases are TGTGCCAGCAGCTTACTGGGACAGGGGGCTCCCGGGGAGCTGTTTTTT. It translates to CASSLLGQGAPGELFF.

This chain joins TRBV20-1 and TRBJ2-1; D uncertain. The V gene lost 6 bases and the J gene lost 12 bases, with 15 bases spanning the gap. Germline V lookup: CDR1 DFQATT, CDR2 SNEGSKA (reference sequence). The length of the CDR3 is 11 residues. The CDR3 is CSASGPPTQFF. The DNA for the CDR3 is TGCAGTGCATCCGGTCCCCCGACGCAGTTCTTC.

The rearrangement uses TRBV4-1 and TRBJ2-7; TRBD1 agrees at 7 bases. CDR1 is MGHRA and CDR2 is YSYEKL in the germline V gene. The CDR3 has 14 residues. V lost 3 bases to trimming and J lost 2 bases; unmatched junction nucleotides: 4. The CDR3 here is CASSHGGQTYEQYF. The CDR3 coding sequence is TGCGCCAGCAGCCATGGGGGACAGACCTACGAGCAGTACTTC.

The J gene is TRBJ2-7, the V gene TRBV14; 9 bases fit TRBD2. The ends lost 3 bases at V and 9 bases at J; junction bases unmatched: 6. The CDR3 runs 13 residues. Per germline, CDR1 SGHDN and CDR2 FVKESK. This CDR3 is CASSQGTSFAQYF. The CDR3 nucleotides read TGTGCCAGCAGCCAGGGGACTAGCTTCGCGCAGTACTTC.

This clone showed up just once. The genes are TRBV5-1 and TRBJ2-5; tentative D call: TRBD1 (6 bases). The end of the DNA fits TRBJ2-7 better, so the J call may be wrong. The germline gives CDR1 SGHRS, CDR2 YFSETQ. The CDR3 contains 12 residues. The CDR3 DNA follows: TGCGCCAGCAGCCCAGACAGGTACGAGCAGTACTTC. Its translation is CASSPDRYEQYF.

The J gene is TRBJ1-2, the V gene TRBV5-1; D remains ambiguous. Per germline, CDR1 SGHRS and CDR2 YFSETQ. This CDR3 has 12 residues. V was clipped by 3 bases and J by 7 bases, with 10 bases between them. The CDR3 DNA sequence: TGCGCCAGCAGCTGGGAGAGGAGTGGCTACACCTTC. Protein sequence: CASSWERSGYTF.

The rearrangement joins TRBV28 to TRBJ1-2; 7 bases are shared with TRBD1. The germline CDR1 and CDR2 sequences are MDHEN and SYDVKM. CDR3 size: 13 residues. The V gene end was trimmed by 4 bases and the J gene end by 5 bases; junction bases not matched to a gene: 4. Here the CDR3 reads CASSSGQPYGYTF. Here the CDR3 DNA reads TGTGCCAGCAGTTCGGGACAGCCTTATGGCTACACCTTC.

A word on this clone: Other DNA sequences of this sample code for an identical CDR3. This chain links TRBV18 with TRBJ2-2; the D gene is possibly TRBD1 (6 bases). The ends were cut back, 2 bases at V and 0 bases at J, with 7 bases in the middle. CDR1 and CDR2 from the germline V gene are KGHSH and LQKENI. The CDR3 sequence is 15 residues long. CDR3 DNA sequence: TGTGCCAGCTCACCAGGGACACCGAACACCGGGGAGCTGTTTTTT. It translates to CASSPGTPNTGELFF. The full variable domain, in which reference TRBV18 and TRBJ2-2 provide the parts outside the CDR3, is NAGVMQNPRHLVRRRGQEARLRCSPMKGHSHVYWYRQLPEEGLKFMVYLQKENIIDESGMPKERFSAEFPKEGPSILRIQQVVRGDSAAYFCASSPGTPNTGELFFGEGSRLTVL.

CDR3 in amino acids: CASRTGLAGHEQFF. For the CDR3, the DNA is TGTGCCAGCAGAACCGGACTAGCTGGGCATGAGCAGTTCTTC. V gene TRBV7-2 combines with J gene TRBJ2-1, with 8 bases identical to TRBD2. V trimming: 6 bases; J trimming: 8 bases; junction bases outside the gene matches: 9. There are 14 residues in the CDR3. Germline V gene sequence: CDR1 SGHTA, CDR2 FQGNSA.

The gene calls are TRBV2 and TRBJ2-7, with D perhaps TRBD2 (6 bases). This CDR3 comprises 14 residues. The ends were cut back, 0 bases at V and 6 bases at J, with 12 bases in the middle. Per the germline V gene, CDR1 is SNHLY and CDR2 is FYNNEI. CDR3 loop: CASSEAGGNREQYF. The CDR3 DNA reads as TGTGCCAGCAGTGAAGCAGGAGGGAACCGCGAGCAGTACTTC. The full variable domain, rest sourced from reference TRBV2 and TRBJ2-7, is EPEVTQTPSHQVTQMGQEVILRCVPISNHLYFYWYRQILGQKVEFLVSFYNNEISEKSEIFDDQFSVERPDGSNFTLKIRSTKLEDSAMYFCASSEAGGNREQYFGPGTRLTVT.